The clone carrying this T cell receptor beta chain came up a few times. The antigen is unknown. The CDR3 covers 14 residues. The V and J ends lost 4 bases and 6 bases respectively, with 14 bases between them. Germline V CDR1 and CDR2: SNHLY, FYNNEI. TCRdb called the 5' RACE reads again in MiXCR, with one record for every CDR3 protein. The data show about 100,000 distinct CDR3 sequences, 5.9% seen once. This entry belongs to a study of identical twins. Notes on the study in general: Part of the zero-insertion signal could reflect confounding by invariant MAIT and iNKT cells.

The sequence was collected from a woman between 45 and 65 years old in good health. The rearrangement joins TRBV2 to TRBJ2-3; tentative D call: TRBD1 (6 bases). Sequencing input: memory T cells sorted from blood. The CDR3 region has the DNA TGTGCCAGCAGTGGAGGGACATCAGTGGATACGCAGTATTTT. This encodes CASSGGTSVDTQYF.